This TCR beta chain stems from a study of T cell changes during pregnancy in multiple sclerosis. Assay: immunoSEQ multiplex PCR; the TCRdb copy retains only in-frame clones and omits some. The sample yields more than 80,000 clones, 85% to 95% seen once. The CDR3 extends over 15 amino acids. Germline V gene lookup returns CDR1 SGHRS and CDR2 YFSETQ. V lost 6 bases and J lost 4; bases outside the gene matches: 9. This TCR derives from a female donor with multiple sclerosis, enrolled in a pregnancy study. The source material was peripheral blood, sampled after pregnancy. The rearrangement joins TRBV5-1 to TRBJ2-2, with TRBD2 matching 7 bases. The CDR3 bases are TGCGCCAGCACCTCGAGGGAGGGGCTCACCGGGGAGCTGTTTTTT. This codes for CASTSREGLTGELFF.